This is a list of T cell receptor beta chains from one sample in a study of blood T cell repertoires in COVID-19. TCRdb's copy holds only in-frame clones and misses some; the assay was immunoSEQ multiplex PCR. The sample yields fewer than 200,000 clones, 76% seen once. Input material: peripheral blood. Source of these receptors: a woman older than 75 with acute or convalescent COVID-19. Each CDR3 is given with its conserved first and last residue. Fields, in order: D gene, clone size, J gene, V gene, CDR3 DNA, CDR3 protein. The D gene is left open where the match is weak. Not all rows give a size; the values are once, few, many and, for expanded clones, a class.

- | - | TRBJ1-1 | TRBV19 | TGTGCCAGTACGGAGACAGTGAACACTGAAGCTTTCTTT | CASTETVNTEAFF
TRBD1 | few | TRBJ2-7 | TRBV6-2/TRBV6-3 | TGTGCCAGCAGTTACCCCAGGACAGGGGTAGACGAGCAGTACTTC | CASSYPRTGVDEQYF
- | few | TRBJ1-2 | TRBV28 | TGTGCCAGCAGTTCCTCCGGGACGGGAGACCTGTATGGCTACACCTTC | CASSSSGTGDLYGYTF
- | - | TRBJ1-3 | TRBV7-9 | TGTGCCAGCAGCATCGCTACAGACTCTGGAAACACCATATATTTT | CASSIATDSGNTIYF
TRBD1 | - | TRBJ1-2 | TRBV5-1 | TGCGCCAGCAGCTTGACAGGACAGGGCTTTGACTATGGCTACACCTTC | CASSLTGQGFDYGYTF
- | - | TRBJ1-2 | TRBV2 | TGTGCCAGCCATGGAGGATTAGCAAACCCGACTGGCTACACCTTC | CASHGGLANPTGYTF
TRBD1 | - | TRBJ1-1 | TRBV7-9 | TGTGCCAGCAGCTCGACCGGGACAGGCGGGGCTGAAGCTTTCTTT | CASSSTGTGGAEAFF
TRBD2 | - | TRBJ2-1 | TRBV2 | TGTGCCAGCAGTGAAGGGCGGGGGGCGTACAATGAGCAGTTCTTC | CASSEGRGAYNEQFF
- | - | TRBJ1-2 | TRBV7-3 | TGTGCCAGCAGCTTAGGGGCAGGCGAGGTGCGGGGCTACACCTTC | CASSLGAGEVRGYTF
- | - | TRBJ1-6 | TRBV4-3 | TGCGCCAGCAGCCAAGTTCAGCAGGGATTTAATAATTCACCCCTCCACTTT | CASSQVQQGFNNSPLHF
TRBD1 | - | TRBJ1-1 | TRBV14 | TGTGCCAGCAGCCCGGCCGGCGCAGGGGGTACTGAAGCTTTCTTT | CASSPAGAGGTEAFF
TRBD2 | - | TRBJ2-5 | TRBV7-2 | TGTGCCAGCAGCTTGGGGACTAGCGGGACGGAGACCCAGTACTTC | CASSLGTSGTETQYF
TRBD2 | - | TRBJ2-5 | TRBV3-1/TRBV3-2 | TGTGCCAGCAGCCTAAGGACTAGCGGGGTCCAAGAGACCCAGTACTTC | CASSLRTSGVQETQYF
- | - | TRBJ1-5 | TRBV6-5 | TGTGCCAGCAGTTCCAATGGCAGGCCCCAGCATTTT | CASSSNGRPQHF
TRBD2 | - | TRBJ2-3 | TRBV29-1 | TGCAGCGTTCTTCGACTAGCGGGAGTGAACACAGATACGCAGTATTTT | CSVLRLAGVNTDTQYF
- | few | TRBJ1-3 | TRBV3-1/TRBV3-2 | TGTGCCAGCAGCCACGACAGTTGGGGAAACACCATATATTTT | CASSHDSWGNTIYF
- | - | TRBJ1-2 | TRBV9 | TGTGCCAGCAGCGTAGGGTCCCTAAGTATGAATGGCTACACCTTC | CASSVGSLSMNGYTF
- | once | TRBJ2-3 | TRBV19 | TGTGCCAGTAGTATAGCGGGAACAGATACGCAGTATTTT | CASSIAGTDTQYF
TRBD1 | - | TRBJ1-5 | TRBV18 | TGTGCCAGCTCACCATCTCCCTGGGACAGAAATAGCAATCAGCCCCAGCATTTT | CASSPSPWDRNSNQPQHF
TRBD2 | few | TRBJ2-7 | TRBV5-6 | TGTGCCAGCAGCTGGAGGAGCGGGAGGTTATACGAGCAGTACTTC | CASSWRSGRLYEQYF
- | - | TRBJ2-3 | TRBV30 | TGTGCCTGGAACCGACGGGACACAGATACGCAGTATTTT | CAWNRRDTDTQYF
TRBD2 | - | TRBJ2-5 | TRBV3-1/TRBV3-2 | TGTGCCAGCAGAAGACGGACTAGCGGGAACCAAGAGACCCAGTACTTC | CASRRRTSGNQETQYF
TRBD1 | - | TRBJ2-3 | TRBV6-5 | TGTGCCAGCAGCTTAGGACAGGGGTTATGGGATACGCAGTATTTT | CASSLGQGLWDTQYF
- | - | TRBJ2-3 | TRBV28 | TGTGCCAGCGGGGAGAGGGATACGCAGTATTTT | CASGERDTQYF
- | - | TRBJ1-3 | TRBV4-3 | TGCGCCAGCAGCCAGGAACCAAGGAGCTCTGGAAACACCATATATTTT | CASSQEPRSSGNTIYF
TRBD1 | - | TRBJ2-3 | TRBV2 | TGTGCCAGCAGTGAACAGGGGGACGCAGATACGCAGTATTTT | CASSEQGDADTQYF
TRBD1 | - | TRBJ1-4 | TRBV12-3/TRBV12-4 | TGTGCCAGCAAGTTAAGGACAGGTGAAAAACTGTTTTTT | CASKLRTGEKLFF
- | - | TRBJ2-1 | TRBV3-1/TRBV3-2 | TGTGCCAGCAGCCATCAATACAATGAGCAGTTCTTC | CASSHQYNEQFF
TRBD1 | - | TRBJ1-5 | TRBV7-2 | TGTGCCAGCAGTACAGGGGGAAGCAATCAGCCCCAGCATTTT | CASSTGGSNQPQHF
- | once | TRBJ2-5 | TRBV5-1 | TGCGCCAGCAGCCTTTTTGTACAAGAGACCCAGTACTTC | CASSLFVQETQYF
TRBD1 | - | TRBJ2-7 | TRBV4-3 | TGCGCCAGCAGCCAAAGGACAGGGGACGAGCAGTACTTC | CASSQRTGDEQYF
TRBD1 | - | TRBJ1-5 | TRBV10-3 | TGTGCCATCAGTGAGTCGGGGGGGACAGGGTTCGCCCTTCAGCCCCAGCATTTT | CAISESGGTGFALQPQHF
TRBD1 | - | TRBJ1-2 | TRBV9 | TGTGCCAGCAGCGTAGAAGGGGAGGACAGGAGGGGTGGCTACACCTTC | CASSVEGEDRRGGYTF
TRBD1 | - | TRBJ1-2 | TRBV6-2/TRBV6-3 | TGTGCCAGCAGTTTCCAGGGGGGAGGCTATGGCTACACCTTC | CASSFQGGGYGYTF
TRBD2 | few | TRBJ2-5 | TRBV7-9 | TGTGCCAGCAGCTCCCCGGGAGGGCAAGAGACCCAGTACTTC | CASSSPGGQETQYF
TRBD1 | few | TRBJ1-2 | TRBV10-3 | TGTGCCAGCCGACAGGGTTCGAGCTATGGCTACACCTTC | CASRQGSSYGYTF
TRBD1 | - | TRBJ2-7 | TRBV10-3 | TGTGCCATCAGTCCAGGACAGGAATCCTACGAGCAGTACTTC | CAISPGQESYEQYF
- | few | TRBJ1-4 | TRBV29-1 | TGCAGCGTTGAAGAGGCTCAGGACTCCGGAAAACTGTTTTTT | CSVEEAQDSGKLFF
- | few | TRBJ1-5 | TRBV2 | TGTGCCAGCAGTGACAGAAGTTCGAGCAATCAGCCCCAGCATTTT | CASSDRSSSNQPQHF
TRBD1 | - | TRBJ2-2 | TRBV7-9 | TGTGCCAGCAGCTTAGTTGGGACAGAGACCGGGGAGCTGTTTTTT | CASSLVGTETGELFF
- | once | TRBJ1-2 | TRBV2 | TGTGCCAGCAGTGAAGATTATAACTATGGCTACACCTTC | CASSEDYNYGYTF
- | - | TRBJ2-4 | TRBV3-1/TRBV3-2 | TGTGCCAGCAGCCAAAACACCGCCAAAAACATTCAGTACTTC | CASSQNTAKNIQYF
TRBD1 | - | TRBJ1-4 | TRBV2 | TGTGCCAGCAGTACGCGACGGACAGGGGCTAATGAAAAACTGTTTTTT | CASSTRRTGANEKLFF
- | - | TRBJ1-3 | TRBV5-8 | TGTGCCAGCAGCTTTCGGGGGATCAGAGGAAACACCATATATTTT | CASSFRGIRGNTIYF
TRBD2 | - | TRBJ2-7 | TRBV7-2 | TGTGCCAGCAGCTCAGCTAGCGGGAGTTCCTACGAGCAGTACTTC | CASSSASGSSYEQYF
- | - | TRBJ1-1 | TRBV18 | TGTGCCAGCTACGGACCGGGGACTGAAGCTTTCTTT | CASYGPGTEAFF
TRBD2 | - | TRBJ2-7 | TRBV7-9 | TGTGCCAGCACCCTGGGGGGGAGATCCTACGAGCAGTACTTC | CASTLGGRSYEQYF